The 23 T cell receptor beta chains below all came from one sample that was sequenced in a study of T cell repertoires in cytomegalovirus infection. A single record per CDR3 protein comes from TCRdb applying MiXCR to the reads. The sample has some 46,000 distinct CDR3 sequences, about a fifth seen once. What these receptors recognize is not known. The source material was CD8+ T cells from cultured PBMCs, sampled from culture after CMV antigen stimulation. All receptors come from a human donor in good health (CMV status not recorded). Some clones in this sample may be carry-over from other donors' samples.

This clonotype was recorded many times. The chain couples TRBV4-1 to TRBJ1-1; D possibly corresponds to TRBD1 (6 bases). The germline V gene encodes CDR1 MGHRA and CDR2 YSYEKL. This CDR3 has 14 amino acids. The V end lost 2 bases, the J end lost 1 base, and 8 bases lay between the germline ends. The CDR3 DNA follows: TGCGCCAGCAGCCAACCGACAGGGAACACTGAAGCTTTCTTT. Translated, it gives CASSQPTGNTEAFF.

The chain employs TRBV9 and TRBJ2-7; TRBD1 matches at 9 bases. Germline CDR1 reads SGDLS; CDR2 reads YYNGEE. This CDR3 has 15 amino acids. The V gene end was trimmed by 0 bases and the J gene end by 7 bases; junction bases not matched to a gene: 8. The CDR3 loop reads CASSVGDRGTGEQYF. DNA for the CDR3: TGTGCCAGCAGCGTAGGAGACAGGGGGACGGGGGAGCAGTACTTC.

The chain employs TRBV9 and TRBJ2-3, with D possibly called TRBD1 or TRBD2 (5 bases each). The CDR3 loop spans 17 amino acids. Per germline, CDR1 SGDLS and CDR2 YYNGEE. Trimming pared 4 bases from V and 0 bases from J, leaving 18 bases between. CDR3 bases: TGTGCCAGCAGCAAAGAGGGGCTTCTCATTAGCACAGATACGCAGTATTTT. Its translation is CASSKEGLLISTDTQYF.

V is TRBV4-3 and J is TRBJ2-1, with 7 bases aligning to TRBD1. J was trimmed by 0 bases and V by 4 bases; bases with no gene match: 6. The CDR3 length is 16 residues. Germline CDR1 is LGHNA and CDR2 is YSLEER. The CDR3 DNA reads as TGCGCCAGCAGCCGTTCCGGGACAGCCTCCTACAATGAGCAGTTCTTC. Amino acids: CASSRSGTASYNEQFF.

This clonotype has more than one count but fewer than ten. This rearrangement joins TRBV27 to TRBJ1-5; D possibly corresponds to TRBD1 (5 bases). The germline V and J ends were trimmed by 4 bases and 0 bases, with 10 bases remaining between them. The CDR3 loop spans 15 amino acids. The germline CDR1 and CDR2 sequences are MNHEY and SMNVEV (reference sequence). CDR3 DNA: TGTGCCAGCAGTTCAGACAGCTATAGCAATCAGCCCCAGCATTTT. This gives the protein CASSSDSYSNQPQHF.

In its sample, this clonotype was seen a few times. V is TRBV19 and J is TRBJ1-1, with a possible D match to TRBD1 (6 bases). The V end lost 5 bases, the J end lost 5 bases, and 15 bases lay between the germline ends. This CDR3 is 14 amino acids long. Germline V lookup: CDR1 LNHDA, CDR2 SQIVND (reference sequence). CDR3: CASSPGARGTEAFF. The DNA of the CDR3 is TGTGCCAGTAGTCCGGGGGCGCGGGGGACTGAAGCTTTCTTT.

This clonotype came up a few times. The chain couples TRBV12-3 or TRBV12-4 to TRBJ1-5, with D unresolved. This CDR3 region has 12 residues. Between the trimmed V and J ends, which lost 2 bases and 4 bases, there was a span of 3 bases. CDR3 sequence: CASSLLNQPQHF. The CDR3 nucleotides are TGTGCCAGCAGTTTACTTAATCAGCCCCAGCATTTT.

This clonotype was seen ten or more times. The chain uses TRBV6-2 or TRBV6-3 and TRBJ1-2, with 11 bases fitting TRBD1. CDR3 size: 16 residues. V trimming: 5 bases; J trimming: 6 bases; junction bases outside the gene matches: 11. CDR1 is MNHEY and CDR2 is SVGEGT in the germline V gene. This CDR3 is CASSDGPDRGLHGYTF. CDR3 DNA: TGTGCCAGCAGTGATGGCCCGGACAGGGGGCTTCATGGCTACACCTTC.

The chain couples TRBV10-3 to TRBJ2-3; 12 nucleotides agree with TRBD2. This CDR3 is 18 amino acids long. Germline CDR1 is ENHRY and CDR2 is SYGVKD. With V trimmed by 3 bases and J by 4 bases, 11 bases remained unmatched. In nucleotides, the CDR3 is TGTGCCATCAGTGATCGTCTAGCGGGAGGGTTTAGGGCAGATACGCAGTATTTT. Encoded protein: CAISDRLAGGFRADTQYF.

This clonotype has more than one count but fewer than ten. The chain carries TRBV19 and TRBJ1-1; D gene uncertain. The V end was cut by 7 bases, the J end by 4 bases, with 10 bases between. CDR1 and CDR2 from the germline V gene are LNHDA and SQIVND (reference sequence). The CDR3 has 12 residues. CDR3 sequence (DNA): TGTGCCAGTACAGCGTGGGCCACTGAAGCTTTCTTT. Encoded protein: CASTAWATEAFF.

This chain uses TRBV4-1 with TRBJ2-7; maybe TRBD1 (5 bases). From germline, CDR1 is MGHRA and CDR2 YSYEKL. Trimming took 0 bases from V and 10 from J, leaving 16 bases between them. The CDR3 runs to 14 residues. CDR3 DNA: TGCGCCAGCAGCCAAGATGGGCAGGGTCTGGAACAGTACTTC. Protein: CASSQDGQGLEQYF.

This clonotype has ten or more counts. V is TRBV7-2 and J is TRBJ2-3, with D unclear. The CDR3 covers 13 residues. V lost 3 bases and J lost 0, with 4 bases in between. Germline V gene sequence: CDR1 SGHTA, CDR2 FQGNSA. The CDR3 reads CASSFSSTDTQYF. The CDR3 coding sequence is TGTGCCAGCAGCTTCTCGAGCACAGATACGCAGTATTTT.

This clonotype appeared a few times. DNA of the CDR3: TGTGCCAGCAGCCAAGAGTCATCCTACAATGAGCAGTTCTTC. Its protein is CASSQESSYNEQFF. The chain links TRBV3-1 to TRBJ2-1; D ambiguous. Trimming shortened V by 0 bases and J by 1 base, and 4 bases separated the two germline ends. From germline, CDR1 is LGHDT and CDR2 YNNKEL (reference sequence). The CDR3 totals 14 residues.

This chain joins TRBV7-8 and TRBJ1-5, with D tentatively TRBD1 (6 bases). V lost 4 bases, J lost 12 bases, and 19 bases lay in between. Germline lookup yields CDR1 SGHVS and CDR2 FQNEAQ. The CDR3 covers 14 residues. CDR3 sequence: CASSYRDKDQDQHF. CDR3 nucleotides: TGTGCCAGCAGCTACCGGGACAAGGATCAGGACCAGCATTTT.

This clonotype showed up just a few times. V and J are TRBV19 and TRBJ2-7, with 8 bases aligning to TRBD1. The ends lost 6 bases at V and 0 bases at J; junction bases unmatched: 13. The CDR3 is 17 residues long. In germline, CDR1 is LNHDA, CDR2 SQIVND (reference sequence). The CDR3 DNA is TGTGCCAGTAGCACGCCACAGACAGGGGCCCTCTCCTACGAGCAGTACTTC. This gives the protein CASSTPQTGALSYEQYF.

About this clonotype itself: A junction end diverges from the germline sequence, so it may reflect a read error. V usage is TRBV5-6 and J usage is TRBJ2-7; D tentatively fits TRBD1 or TRBD2 (5 bases each). The germline CDR1 and CDR2 sequences are SGHDT and YYEEEE. The CDR3 has 14 residues. CDR3 protein: CASSHRDGPYEHYF. CDR3 sequence (DNA): TGTGCCAGCAGCCACCGGGACGGGCCCTACGAGCATTACTTC. Based on the CDR3 plus reference TRBV5-6 and TRBJ2-7, the full variable domain is DAGVTQSPTHLIKTRGQQVTLRCSPKSGHDTVSWYQQALGQGPQFIFQYYEEEERQRGNFPDRFSGHQFPNYSSELNVNALLLGDSALYLCASSHRDGPYEHYFGPGTRLTVT.

The V and J genes are TRBV2 and TRBJ2-5; TRBD1 is a possible D gene (5 bases). Germline V gives CDR1 SNHLY, CDR2 FYNNEI. V was trimmed by 2 bases and J by 5 bases, leaving 12 bases between them. The CDR3 sequence is 14 residues long. The chain's CDR3 is CASSEQGSGETQYF. CDR3 bases: TGTGCCAGCAGTGAACAGGGAAGTGGGGAGACCCAGTACTTC.

The rearrangement uses TRBV25-1 and TRBJ2-1; D possibly corresponds to TRBD2 (5 bases). Germline-derived CDR1 and CDR2 are MGHDK and SYGVNS. The CDR3 totals 15 residues. Trimming cost V 4 bases and J 8 bases, with 18 bases left between them. CDR3: CASSAALGRNDEQFF. The CDR3 coding sequence is TGTGCCAGCAGTGCCGCCCTGGGGAGAAATGATGAGCAGTTCTTC.

V and J are TRBV20-1 and TRBJ2-3, with 8 bases fitting TRBD2. Germline lookup yields CDR1 DFQATT and CDR2 SNEGSKA (reference sequence). Trimming took 1 base from V and 5 from J; bases not matched to a gene: 2. The CDR3 spans 13 residues. The CDR3 coding sequence is TGCAGTGCTAGAGCGGGAGGGCAAGATACGCAGTATTTT. Protein: CSARAGGQDTQYF.

The V call is TRBV4-1, the J call TRBJ2-2, with D possibly being TRBD2 (5 bases). Germline V gives CDR1 MGHRA, CDR2 YSYEKL. The germline V and J ends were trimmed by 0 bases and 0 bases, with 11 bases remaining between them. This CDR3 has 17 residues. In nucleotides, the CDR3 is TGCGCCAGCAGCCAAGAACCGGACGGGACGAACACCGGGGAGCTGTTTTTT. Translating gives CASSQEPDGTNTGELFF.

This clonotype was counted once. V and J are TRBV19 and TRBJ2-7; 11 bases match TRBD2. The CDR3 runs to 16 residues. Germline V gene data show CDR1 as LNHDA and CDR2 as SQIVND (reference sequence). V was pared by 7 bases and J by 5 bases, with 13 bases of the junction left unmatched. The CDR3 sequence is CASTLRASGRTNEQYF. Here the CDR3 DNA reads TGTGCCAGTACCCTTCGGGCTAGCGGGAGGACCAACGAGCAGTACTTC.

This clonotype was detected a few times. The rearrangement joins TRBV6-2 or TRBV6-3 to TRBJ2-1; unclear D gene. Trimming removed 6 bases at V and 4 bases at J, with 13 bases between. The CDR3 is 14 amino acids. The germline CDR1 and CDR2 sequences are MNHEY and SVGEGT. The CDR3 DNA is TGTGCCAGCAGAGGCCTAGACGCTTACAATGAGCAGTTCTTC. Translating gives CASRGLDAYNEQFF.

In this sample, this clonotype turned up a few times. The chain recombines TRBV27 with TRBJ2-1, with a possible D match to TRBD2 (6 bases). The germline V gene has CDR1 MNHEY and CDR2 SMNVEV (reference sequence). V gave up 4 bases and J gave up 5 bases, with 18 bases separating them. The CDR3 runs to 16 residues. The CDR3 nucleotides read TGTGCCAGCAGTTCGAAGGGACTTCCCCCCCACAATGAGCAGTTCTTC. This encodes CASSSKGLPPHNEQFF.